This TCR beta chain was identified during a study of Ad26.COV2.S vaccination and SARS-CoV-2 variants. Indicated treatment: roughly 18 received Ad26.COV2.S at low or high dose, single or two shots; 5 received placebo; per-sample allocation not given. Samples analyzed were those drawn on day 63 after the first vaccine or placebo injection. Whole-study findings and limits: Comparable non-spike TCR breadth was observed in vaccine and placebo recipients. It is possible that the TCR breadth and depth analyses underestimated the total T cell responses.

The CDR3 length is 19 residues. Trimming at V came to 5 bases and at J to 0 bases, leaving 6 bases not matched to a gene. Germline V gives CDR1 KGHDR, CDR2 SFDVKD. Profiling relied on immunoSEQ multiplex PCR, and the TCRdb table lists in-frame clones only, not all of them. This table holds about 350,000 clones, around 89% found once. Comments on this clone: What it binds is unknown.

The source material was peripheral blood, sampled in a trial of Ad26.COV2.S vaccine versus placebo. This clonotype originated in a person aged 18 to 59 who received the Ad26.COV2.S COVID-19 vaccine or a placebo. The chain has TRBV24-1 and TRBJ2-1, with TRBD2 matching 16 bases. The chain's CDR3 is CATSGPGLAGGSSYNEQFF. In DNA, the CDR3 is TGTGCCACCAGTGGTCCGGGACTAGCGGGAGGGAGCTCCTACAATGAGCAGTTCTTC.